This TCR beta chain stems from a study of T cell responses to AZD1222 COVID-19 vaccine. Study-level results: Baseline seropositivity characterized only a handful of AZD1222 recipients. Repertoire sampling was restricted to post-peak T cell response timepoints.

The CDR3 spans 14 residues. Per germline, CDR1 MNHEY and CDR2 SMNVEV (reference sequence). Trimming took 5 bases from V and 7 from J; bases not matched to a gene: 7. The method was immunoSEQ multiplex PCR; TCRdb's version includes in-frame clones alone and lacks a portion of them. The data hold 150,000 to 200,000 clones, with roughly nine tenths observed a single time. This clone was recorded only once. Its antigen is unidentified. The TCR originated in an adult in good health. This sequence joins TRBV27 and TRBJ1-4, with TRBD1 matching 7 bases. Source: peripheral blood, taken on day 0 of AZD1222 vaccination. The CDR3 region has the DNA TGTGCCAGCAGTGCCTATTCAGGGGGTGAAAAACTGTTTTTT. Translation gives CASSAYSGGEKLFF. The whole variable domain, remainder taken from reference TRBV27 and TRBJ1-4, is EAQVTQNPRYLITVTGKKLTVTCSQNMNHEYMSWYRQDPGLGLRQIYYSMNVEVTDKGDVPEGYKVSRKEKRNFPLILESPSPNQTSLYFCASSAYSGGEKLFFGSGTQLSVL.